Below, 17 T cell receptor beta chains from the same sample are listed, as sequenced in a study of T cells after yellow fever vaccination. TCRdb fed the 5' RACE reads into MiXCR, producing one record per CDR3 protein. This sample has fewer than 100,000 distinct CDR3 sequences, with approximately 6.3% found just once. The source was CD8+ T cells sorted from PBMCs, collected 10 days after the yellow fever booster vaccination. The receptors were sampled from a young man who received the YFV17D yellow fever vaccine.

CDR3 sequence reads: CSAPTMLAKNIQYF. CDR3 bases: TGCAGTGCTCCCACGATGCTAGCCAAAAACATTCAGTACTTC. The gene calls are TRBV20-1 and TRBJ2-4; no reliable D call. Germline V gene sequence: CDR1 DFQATT, CDR2 SNEGSKA (reference sequence). The V end was cut by 5 bases, the J end by 0 bases, with 11 bases between. The CDR3 extends over 14 amino acids.

This clonotype was seen a few times. This chain uses TRBV12-3 or TRBV12-4 with TRBJ2-1; unclear D gene. The CDR3 runs 12 residues. With 3 bases removed from V and 8 bases from J, the gap between germline ends came to 8 bases. As DNA, the CDR3 is TGTGCCAGCAGTTTGGGTAGGGATGAGCAGTTCTTC. It yields the protein CASSLGRDEQFF.

There are a few counts of this clonotype. The chain recombines TRBV29-1 with TRBJ2-2; 9 nucleotides match TRBD1. V lost 7 bases and J lost 5; bases outside the gene matches: 8. Per the germline V gene, CDR1 is SQVTM and CDR2 is ANQGSEA. The CDR3 runs 14 residues. In DNA form, the CDR3 reads TGCAGCGCCCGAGGGGGACAGGGAACCGGGGAGCTGTTTTTT. It codes for CSARGGQGTGELFF.

The sample holds a few counts of this clonotype. The rearrangement uses TRBV9 and TRBJ2-5; the match to TRBD2 covers 14 bases. CDR1 and CDR2 (germline): SGDLS, YYNGEE. V lost 3 bases to trimming and J lost 3 bases; unmatched junction nucleotides: 4. The CDR3 totals 16 residues. CDR3 sequence (DNA): TGTGCCAGCAGCGCGGAGGGACTAGCGGGGGAAGAGACCCAGTACTTC. This translates into CASSAEGLAGEETQYF. Variable domain in full (rest from reference TRBV9 and TRBJ2-5): DSGVTQTPKHLITATGQRVTLRCSPRSGDLSVYWYQQSLDQGLQFLIQYYNGEERAKGNILERFSAQQFPDLHSELNLSSLELGDSALYFCASSAEGLAGEETQYFGPGTRLLVL.

This clonotype was picked up a small number of times. This sequence joins TRBV5-6 and TRBJ1-5; D ambiguous. Germline V gene sequence: CDR1 SGHDT, CDR2 YYEEEE. With 4 bases removed from V and 4 bases from J, the gap between germline ends came to 9 bases. This CDR3 spans 13 amino acids. CDR3 sequence reads: CASSLDGNQPQHF. CDR3 in DNA: TGTGCCAGCAGCCTGGACGGAAATCAGCCCCAGCATTTT. Variable domain in full (rest from reference TRBV5-6 and TRBJ1-5): DAGVTQSPTHLIKTRGQQVTLRCSPKSGHDTVSWYQQALGQGPQFIFQYYEEEERQRGNFPDRFSGHQFPNYSSELNVNALLLGDSALYLCASSLDGNQPQHFGDGTRLSIL.

This clonotype turned up a few times. The chain combines TRBV5-6 with TRBJ2-7, with a tentative D call TRBD2 (7 bases). Germline CDR1 reads SGHDT; CDR2 reads YYEEEE. The length of the CDR3 is 14 residues. The V end was cut by 3 bases, the J end by 0 bases, with 10 bases between. The CDR3: CASSWGGASYEQYV. The CDR3 coding sequence is TGTGCCAGCAGCTGGGGGGGGGCCTCCTACGAGCAGTACGTC.

The chain employs TRBV18 and TRBJ2-7; maybe TRBD2 (7 bases). V lost 3 bases to trimming and J lost 5 bases, with 20 bases between them. The germline CDR1 and CDR2 sequences are KGHSH and LQKENI. The CDR3 totals 16 residues. CDR3 DNA sequence: TGTGCCAGCTCACCTACTGGGGGGGGCCTCTTCGACGAGCAGTACGTC. It specifies CASSPTGGGLFDEQYV.

This clonotype was seen ten or more times. The CDR3 DNA reads as TGTGCCAGCAGCGATTCAGGGGGCCACGAGCAGTACTTC. Translated, it gives CASSDSGGHEQYF. The chain carries TRBV7-9 and TRBJ2-7; 8 bases are a match to TRBD1. Germline V gene data show CDR1 as SEHNR and CDR2 as FQNEAQ (reference sequence). The CDR3 covers 13 residues. Trimming removed 5 bases from V and 5 bases from J; junction bases left unmatched: 5.

This clonotype has a count of ten or more. The genes are TRBV7-6 and TRBJ1-1; 11 bases match TRBD1. Germline CDR1 is SGHVS and CDR2 is FNYEAQ. Trimming removed 1 base from V and 5 bases from J; junction bases left unmatched: 6. CDR3 length: 16 amino acids. This CDR3 reads CASSLGSGTGGTEAFF. The DNA for the CDR3 is TGTGCCAGCAGCTTAGGGTCCGGGACAGGGGGAACTGAAGCTTTCTTT.

This clonotype has just a few counts. This chain uses TRBV19 with TRBJ2-4, with D unresolved. The CDR3 runs 11 residues. Germline V lookup: CDR1 LNHDA, CDR2 SQIVND (reference sequence). Trimming removed 10 bases from V and 1 base from J, with 5 bases in between. As DNA, the CDR3 is TGTGCCACCAGGGCCAAAAACATTCAGTACTTC. The encoded protein is CATRAKNIQYF.

This rearrangement joins TRBV12-2 to TRBJ1-2; the listed D gene, TRBD1, was not tested against the DNA. TRBV12-2 has pseudogene status. The CDR3 spans 16 residues. CDR3 in DNA: TGTGCAAGTCGCTTACGCGGGACAAAGATTAACTATGGCTACACCTTC. Translation gives CASRLRGTKINYGYTF.

The CDR3 here is CASPRTGDYGYTF. The CDR3 bases are TGTGCCAGCCCCCGGACAGGAGACTATGGCTACACCTTC. The J gene is TRBJ1-2, the V gene TRBV2; 7 nucleotides align to TRBD1. Germline CDR1 reads SNHLY; CDR2 reads FYNNEI. The CDR3 runs to 13 residues. With V trimmed by 8 bases and J by 3 bases, 6 bases remained unmatched.

At least ten counts were recorded for this clonotype. The genes are TRBV15 and TRBJ2-3; D is ambiguous. CDR3 length: 11 residues. In germline, CDR1 is LNHNV, CDR2 YYDKDF (reference sequence). Trimming took off 6 bases at V and 6 bases at J, with 7 bases between the two ends. The CDR3 nucleotides read TGTGCCACCAGGTACAGTGATACGCAGTATTTT. Its translation is CATRYSDTQYF.

The sample holds many counts of this clonotype. The chain links TRBV2 to TRBJ2-3, with D perhaps matching TRBD1 (5 bases). This CDR3 is built from 14 residues. Germline-derived CDR1 and CDR2 are SNHLY and FYNNEI. V was pared by 0 bases and J by 1 base, with 5 bases between. The CDR3 reads CASSEAGGTDTQYF. CDR3 sequence (DNA): TGTGCCAGCAGTGAAGCAGGGGGCACAGATACGCAGTATTTT.

This clonotype occurred a few times. The V gene is TRBV27, the J gene TRBJ2-1; no reliable D call. The germline V and J ends were trimmed by 4 bases and 9 bases, with 13 bases remaining between them. The CDR3 extends over 13 amino acids. From germline, CDR1 is MNHEY and CDR2 SMNVEV (reference sequence). CDR3 sequence reads: CASSSRVRAEQFF. The DNA of the CDR3 is TGTGCCAGCAGTTCTAGGGTTAGGGCTGAGCAGTTCTTC.

This clonotype came up a few times. This rearrangement joins TRBV12-3 or TRBV12-4 to TRBJ2-2, with a tentative D call TRBD2 (6 bases). This CDR3 comprises 14 residues. The germline V and J ends were trimmed by 6 bases and 4 bases, with 12 bases remaining between them. The CDR3 is CASRGGVSTGELFF. The CDR3 region has the DNA TGTGCCAGCAGGGGAGGAGTGAGCACCGGGGAGCTGTTTTTT.

V gene TRBV30 combines with J gene TRBJ2-7; 7 nucleotides line up with TRBD2. The CDR3 has 15 amino acids. Germline values: CDR1 GTSNPN, CDR2 SVGIG (reference sequence). V shed 5 bases, J shed 1 base, and the junction held 11 bases outside the gene matches. The CDR3 nucleotides are TGTGCCTGGGCCCCTTCAGCGGGGCTATCCTACGAGCAGTACTTC. This translates into CAWAPSAGLSYEQYF. Filled out from reference TRBV30 and TRBJ2-7, the complete variable domain reads SQTIHQWPATLVQPVGSPLSLECTVEGTSNPNLYWYRQAAGRGLQLLFYSVGIGQISSEVPQNLSASRPQDRQFILSSKKLLLSDSGFYLCAWAPSAGLSYEQYFGPGTRLTVT.